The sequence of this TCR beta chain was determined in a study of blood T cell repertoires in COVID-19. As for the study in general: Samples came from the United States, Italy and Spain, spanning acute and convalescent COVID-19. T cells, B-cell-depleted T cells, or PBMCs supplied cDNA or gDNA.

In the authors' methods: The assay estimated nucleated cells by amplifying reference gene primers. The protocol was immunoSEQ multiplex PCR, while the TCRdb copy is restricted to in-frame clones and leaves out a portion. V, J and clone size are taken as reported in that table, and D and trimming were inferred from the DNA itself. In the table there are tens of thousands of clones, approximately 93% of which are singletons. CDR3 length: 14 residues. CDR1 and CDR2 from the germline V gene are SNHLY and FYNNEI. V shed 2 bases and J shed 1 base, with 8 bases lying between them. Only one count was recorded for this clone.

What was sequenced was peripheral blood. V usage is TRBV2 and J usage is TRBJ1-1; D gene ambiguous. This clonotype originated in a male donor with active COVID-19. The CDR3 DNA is TGTGCCAGCAGTGAAAGCCTACCGAACACTGAAGCTTTCTTT. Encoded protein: CASSESLPNTEAFF.